The rows below give T cell receptor beta chains drawn from one sample of a study of T cell repertoires in cytomegalovirus infection. TCRdb analysed the reads with MiXCR anew, one entry per CDR3 protein. The table has roughly 990,000 distinct CDR3 sequences, roughly 31% seen once; the top ten hold over 13%. No antigen has been identified for these receptors. Source: cultured CD8+ T cells from PBMCs, taken from culture after CMV antigen stimulation. Receptors were obtained from a human donor in good health (CMV status not recorded). Some clones in this sample may be carry-over from other donors' samples. Both conserved end residues are part of each CDR3. The D gene is left open where the match is weak. Some rows mark clone size as missing; the rest say once, few, many or name a class of expanded clone.

TGTGCCAGCAGCGACCCCGGGACAGGGAACCACGAGCAGTACTTC | CASSDPGTGNHEQYF | TRBJ2-7 | TRBV5-5 | TRBD1 | 15 | -
TGTGCCAGCAGTGAACCTCGGGGACTAGTTATGGGTTACCAAGAGACCCAGTACTTC | CASSEPRGLVMGYQETQYF | TRBJ2-5 | TRBV6-5 | TRBD2 | 19 | -
TGCAGTGCTAGCGAGGAAGGAGGATACAATGAGCAGTTCTTC | CSASEEGGYNEQFF | TRBJ2-1 | TRBV20-1 | - | 14 | -
TGTGCCAGCAGCTCTCCTTACAGGTACACTGAAGCTTTCTTT | CASSSPYRYTEAFF | TRBJ1-1 | TRBV7-9 | - | 14 | -
TGTGCCAGTAGTATAGCCGACGGGGGGGAAGCTTTCTTT | CASSIADGGEAFF | TRBJ1-1 | TRBV19 | - | 13 | once
TGTGCCAGCGACAGCAACACCGGGGAGCTGTTTTTT | CASDSNTGELFF | TRBJ2-2 | TRBV5-4 | - | 12 | -
TGTGCCACCAGCAGAGATGTGGCCGGTCTCACCGGGGAGCTGTTTTTT | CATSRDVAGLTGELFF | TRBJ2-2 | TRBV15 | - | 16 | few
TGCAGCGTTGAGAAAAGACGACAGTTGAACACTGAAGCTTTCTTT | CSVEKRRQLNTEAFF | TRBJ1-1 | TRBV29-1 | - | 15 | -
TGTGCCAGCAGTAATCCGGGCAATCAGCCCCAGCATTTT | CASSNPGNQPQHF | TRBJ1-5 | TRBV28 | - | 13 | -
TGTGCCAGCAGGGACCCGGGGGGAGAGACCCAGTACTTC | CASRDPGGETQYF | TRBJ2-5 | TRBV12-3/TRBV12-4 | TRBD2 | 13 | few
TGTGCCAGCAGCTTAGCGAATATACGGGGGGATATAACAGATACGCAGTATTTT | CASSLANIRGDITDTQYF | TRBJ2-3 | TRBV7-2 | TRBD2 | 18 | -
TGTGCCAGCAGTTTGACCACAGGGAAAGGAACCTATAATTCACCCCTCCACTTT | CASSLTTGKGTYNSPLHF | TRBJ1-6 | TRBV27 | - | 18 | few
TGTGCCAGCAGTTTCACAACCGGACAGGGCTATGGCTACACCTTC | CASSFTTGQGYGYTF | TRBJ1-2 | TRBV6-1 | TRBD1 | 15 | few
TGTGCCAGCAGTTTTATCGGTACAGGGGGGAAGGAGACCCAGTACTTC | CASSFIGTGGKETQYF | TRBJ2-5 | TRBV12-3/TRBV12-4 | TRBD1 | 16 | few
TGTGCCAGCAGCTTAGACGCTCTACACCGAAGCACAGATACGCAGTATTTT | CASSLDALHRSTDTQYF | TRBJ2-3 | TRBV7-6 | - | 17 | once
TGTGCCAGCAGCCAAGATAGATTGAGTACGGGAACGCAGTATTTT | CASSQDRLSTGTQYF | TRBJ2-3 | TRBV3-1 | - | 15 | few
TGTGCCAGCAGCCAAGAATCGGTTAGCGGGGGTCGCTACGAGCAGTACTTC | CASSQESVSGGRYEQYF | TRBJ2-7 | TRBV14 | TRBD2 | 17 | -
TGCGCCAGCAGCCAAGGCGGGACATTAGGCTACACCTTC | CASSQGGTLGYTF | TRBJ1-2 | TRBV4-1 | - | 13 | -
TGTGCCAGCAGTACTTGGGACAGCCCTTCCTACGAGCAGTACTTC | CASSTWDSPSYEQYF | TRBJ2-7 | TRBV27 | TRBD1 | 15 | -
TGTGCCAGTAGGTTATCCGGGACAGGGGCGTTCGTACACACCTTC | CASRLSGTGAFVHTF | TRBJ1-2 | TRBV19 | TRBD1 | 15 | few
TGTGCCAGCAGTATGACAGGGTCGGCCTATGGCTACACCTTC | CASSMTGSAYGYTF | TRBJ1-2 | TRBV13 | TRBD1 | 14 | -
TGTGCCAGCAGCTTGGCTTTGGACGGGACAGGGATTCGCGAGCAGTACTTC | CASSLALDGTGIREQYF | TRBJ2-7 | TRBV5-3 | TRBD1 | 17 | -
TGTGCCAGCAGTTTAACGACTAGCGGGGGGTTCACAGATACGCAGTATTTT | CASSLTTSGGFTDTQYF | TRBJ2-3 | TRBV27 | TRBD2 | 17 | -
TGTGCCAGCAGTTACACCCTCGAAGGCGAGGGAGGGAACACTGAAGCTTTCTTT | CASSYTLEGEGGNTEAFF | TRBJ1-1 | TRBV6-2/TRBV6-3 | - | 18 | -
TGTGCCAGCAGTCAAGGGACCTTGGGTCCTTACAATGAGCAGTTCTTC | CASSQGTLGPYNEQFF | TRBJ2-1 | TRBV6-1 | - | 16 | few
TGTGCCAGCAGGGAGACAGGGGTAATTAGCTACGAGCAGTACTTC | CASRETGVISYEQYF | TRBJ2-7 | TRBV2 | TRBD1 | 15 | -
TGTGCCAGCAGCTTAGGAGGGGACAGTAGAAACACCATATATTTT | CASSLGGDSRNTIYF | TRBJ1-3 | TRBV7-8 | TRBD1 | 15 | many
TGTGCCAGCAGTTTACAGGGGGGGAACAATGAGCAGTTCTTC | CASSLQGGNNEQFF | TRBJ2-1 | TRBV27 | - | 14 | -
TGTGCCATCAGTGAGTCGTGGGGACAGGTCTGGGATCAGCCCCAGCATTTT | CAISESWGQVWDQPQHF | TRBJ1-5 | TRBV10-3 | TRBD1 | 17 | few
TGTGCCAGTAGTATACCCTCTAACTATGGCTACACCTTC | CASSIPSNYGYTF | TRBJ1-2 | TRBV19 | - | 13 | -
TGTGCCAGCAGCTTGGCGGCTCTTAAGACCCAGTACTTC | CASSLAALKTQYF | TRBJ2-5 | TRBV5-6 | - | 13 | many
TGTGCCAGCAGCCAAGATCTTGGGGGAGGGACTGAAAAACTGTTTTTT | CASSQDLGGGTEKLFF | TRBJ1-4 | TRBV3-1 | - | 16 | -
TGTGCCAGCAGCGCCCCTTTTAGAGCAACTGAAGCTTTCTTT | CASSAPFRATEAFF | TRBJ1-1 | TRBV7-9 | - | 14 | -
TGTGCCAGCAGCTTATCTACTAGCGGGGGGGCTACAGATACGCAGTATTTT | CASSLSTSGGATDTQYF | TRBJ2-3 | TRBV7-8 | TRBD2 | 17 | many
TGTGCCACCAGCAGAGATCGCGGGGCCAACGTCCTGACTTTC | CATSRDRGANVLTF | TRBJ2-6 | TRBV15 | - | 14 | -
TGTGCCAGCAGCTTAGCCGGAGAGCAAGAGACCCAGTACTTC | CASSLAGEQETQYF | TRBJ2-5 | TRBV7-2 | - | 14 | many
TGTGCCAGCAGCCCGCGTGATAAACCCGGGGAGCTGTTTTTT | CASSPRDKPGELFF | TRBJ2-2 | TRBV7-9 | - | 14 | many
TGTGCCTGTCAGGGGGGGACTGAAGCTTTCTTT | CACQGGTEAFF | TRBJ1-1 | TRBV2 | TRBD1 | 11 | few
TGTGCCAGCAGCCAAGATCGTTGGCAGTCTAGCACAGATACGCAGTATTTT | CASSQDRWQSSTDTQYF | TRBJ2-3 | TRBV4-2 | - | 17 | -
TGTGCCAGCAGCTTAGAGCTATCCCCAGATACGCAGTATTTT | CASSLELSPDTQYF | TRBJ2-3 | TRBV7-6 | - | 14 | -
TGTGCCAGCAGCTTATATCCCGAACAGGCAGCTAACTATGGCTACACCTTC | CASSLYPEQAANYGYTF | TRBJ1-2 | TRBV7-9 | - | 17 | few
TGTGCCACCAGCGCTGGGGGGTATACGCAGTATTTT | CATSAGGYTQYF | TRBJ2-3 | TRBV24-1 | - | 12 | few
TGTGCCAGCAGCCGCCACCCAGGGGGCAGAGGTGGAAACACCATATATTTT | CASSRHPGGRGGNTIYF | TRBJ1-3 | TRBV27 | TRBD1 | 17 | -
TGTGCCAGCCGTGGTGTCGGGATCACTGAAGCTTTCTTT | CASRGVGITEAFF | TRBJ1-1 | TRBV6-8 | - | 13 | -
TGTGCCAGCAGCGACAGTGGGGTGGTTAATTCACCCATCCACTTT | CASSDSGVVNSPIHF | TRBJ1-6 | TRBV7-2 | - | 15 | -
TGTGCCAGCTCACCGGCACGACAGGGCTATTTCTTT | CASSPARQGYFF | TRBJ1-1 | TRBV6-1 | TRBD1 | 12 | few
TGTGCCAGCAGTGTTGTCACCACCTACGAGCAGTACTTC | CASSVVTTYEQYF | TRBJ2-7 | TRBV6-1 | - | 13 | few